This T cell receptor beta chain was sequenced in a study of blood T cell repertoires in COVID-19. Study background: COVID-19 samples from acute and convalescent phases originated in the United States, Italy and Spain.

Profiling relied on immunoSEQ multiplex PCR, and the TCRdb table lists in-frame clones only, not all of them. The sample lists some 85,000 clones, roughly nine tenths seen once, with around 8.6% in the top ten. This clone came up once. V was clipped by 2 bases and J by 7 bases, with 18 bases between them. Germline V gene lookup returns CDR1 ENHRY and CDR2 SYGVKD. The CDR3 has 15 amino acids. The origin of this receptor is a man aged 50 to 59 with acute or convalescent COVID-19. This sequence joins TRBV10-3 and TRBJ2-7, with D possibly TRBD1 on 7 matching bases. Sequencing used peripheral blood. The CDR3 sequence: CAISEMSGGLGEQYF. Here the CDR3 DNA reads TGTGCCATCAGTGAGATGTCAGGGGGGTTGGGGGAGCAGTACTTC.